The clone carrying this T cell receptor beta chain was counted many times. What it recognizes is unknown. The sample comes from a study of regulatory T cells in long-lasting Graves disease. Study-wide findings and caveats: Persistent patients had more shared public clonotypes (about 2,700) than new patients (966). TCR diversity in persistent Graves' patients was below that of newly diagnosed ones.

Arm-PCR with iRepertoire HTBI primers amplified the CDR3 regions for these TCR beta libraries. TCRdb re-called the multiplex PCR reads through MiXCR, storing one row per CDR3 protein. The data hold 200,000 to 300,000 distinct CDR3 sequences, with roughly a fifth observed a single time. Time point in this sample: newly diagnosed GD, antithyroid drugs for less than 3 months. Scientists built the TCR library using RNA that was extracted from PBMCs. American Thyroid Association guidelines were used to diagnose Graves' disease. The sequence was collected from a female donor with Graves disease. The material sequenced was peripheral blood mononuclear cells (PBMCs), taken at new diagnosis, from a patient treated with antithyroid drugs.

The CDR3, as DNA: TGTGCCAGCTCACCGACAGGGAAATCGGAGACCCAGTACTTC. Translated: CASSPTGKSETQYF. The rearrangement uses TRBV18 and TRBJ2-5; 7 bases match TRBD1. V shed 3 bases and J 5 bases; nucleotides not matched to a gene: 6. The germline V gene has CDR1 KGHSH and CDR2 LQKENI. The CDR3 contains 14 residues.